These 17 T cell receptor beta chains share one sample of origin, sequenced in a study of blood T cell repertoires in COVID-19. TCRdb's copy holds only in-frame clones and misses some; the assay was immunoSEQ multiplex PCR. Seen here are 140,000 to 150,000 clones, about 86% observed once, and the top ten hold roughly 8%. The sequencing input was peripheral blood. The receptors originated from a human donor in a cohort sampled during active COVID-19.

The V and J genes are TRBV5-6 and TRBJ1-4, with 7 bases matching TRBD1. Germline V gene sequence: CDR1 SGHDT, CDR2 YYEEEE. The CDR3 length is 17 residues. V lost 1 base and J lost 8; bases outside the gene matches: 14. This chain's CDR3 is CASSLWAGGGQVEKLFF. The DNA of the CDR3 is TGTGCCAGCAGCTTGTGGGCGGGAGGCGGACAGGTCGAAAAACTGTTTTTT.

This clone has just a few counts. The chain joins TRBV4-2 to TRBJ1-3; D is possibly TRBD1 (6 bases). Germline values: CDR1 LGHNA, CDR2 YNFKEQ. The ends were cut back, 4 bases at V and 2 bases at J, with 15 bases in the middle. The CDR3 spans 16 residues. CDR3: CASSRETQGTGNTIYF. As DNA, the CDR3 is TGTGCCAGCAGCCGCGAAACACAGGGCACTGGAAACACCATATATTTT.

The chain has TRBV4-2 and TRBJ1-4, with TRBD1 identical over 9 bases. Trimming cost V 8 bases and J 7 bases; bases outside gene matches: 8. The CDR3 runs 14 residues. Germline CDR1 and CDR2: LGHNA and YNFKEQ. The CDR3 coding sequence is TGTGCCAGCTCCCGGGACAGGGTTGTTGAAAAACTGTTTTTT. As protein: CASSRDRVVEKLFF.

There are a few counts of this clone. This chain connects TRBV19 to TRBJ1-1, with D perhaps TRBD1 (5 bases). Germline V lookup: CDR1 LNHDA, CDR2 SQIVND (reference sequence). V was pared by 6 bases and J by 9 bases, with 29 bases between. CDR3 size: 17 residues. The CDR3 sequence: CASSTRGPGGTLEKAFF. CDR3 DNA: TGTGCCAGTAGCACGAGGGGACCGGGAGGCACGCTTGAAAAAGCTTTCTTT.

The chain has TRBV3-1 (or the pseudogene TRBV3-2) and TRBJ1-1; D gene unclear. CDR3 length: 13 residues. The germline V gene has CDR1 LGHDT and CDR2 YNNKEL (reference sequence). The V end lost 3 bases, the J end lost 5 bases, and 10 bases lay between the germline ends. CDR3 nucleotides: TGTGCCAGCAGCCACAGAGGCGGTACTGAAGCTTTCTTT. Protein: CASSHRGGTEAFF.

J is TRBJ2-7 and V is TRBV20-1; 8 nucleotides line up with TRBD2. This CDR3 has 15 amino acids. CDR1 is DFQATT and CDR2 is SNEGSKA in the germline V gene (reference sequence). V was pared by 3 bases and J by 4 bases, with 11 bases of the junction left unmatched. The CDR3 here is CSASAGPGGGYEQYF. In nucleotides, the CDR3 is TGCAGTGCTAGTGCCGGGCCCGGGGGGGGTTACGAGCAGTACTTC.

The chain links TRBV19 to TRBJ1-2; 7 positions match TRBD1. The J segment lost 1 base and the V segment lost 7 bases, leaving 15 bases of the junction unmatched. Germline values: CDR1 LNHDA, CDR2 SQIVND (reference sequence). The CDR3 runs 17 residues. The CDR3 sequence: CASNGTEALILNYGYTF. The CDR3 DNA follows: TGTGCCAGTAATGGGACAGAGGCTTTAATACTTAACTATGGCTACACCTTC.

The chain is built from TRBV4-2 and TRBJ1-4, with a weak D call TRBD1 (5 bases). The CDR3 has 17 amino acids. Germline V lookup: CDR1 LGHNA, CDR2 YNFKEQ. Trimming removed 0 bases at V and 9 bases at J, with 20 bases between. The CDR3 loop is CASSQDGGTWGGQKLFF. The CDR3 bases are TGTGCCAGCAGCCAAGATGGGGGGACTTGGGGCGGGCAAAAACTGTTTTTT.

The chain combines TRBV7-2 with TRBJ2-7; D might be TRBD2 (6 bases). CDR3 length: 15 amino acids. V was shortened by 2 bases and J by 3 bases, with 14 bases between the two germline ends. The germline V gene encodes CDR1 SGHTA and CDR2 FQGNSA. The chain's CDR3 is CASSLSDGGYYEQYF. The CDR3 region has the DNA TGTGCCAGCAGCTTAAGTGACGGGGGATACTACGAGCAGTACTTC. The entire variable domain, with the rest obtained from reference TRBV7-2 and TRBJ2-7, is as follows: GAGVSQSPSNKVTEKGKDVELRCDPISGHTALYWYRQSLGQGLEFLIYFQGNSAPDKSGLPSDRFSAERTGGSVSTLTIQRTQQEDSAVYLCASSLSDGGYYEQYFGPGTRLTVT.

The rearrangement links TRBV6-5 to TRBJ2-7, with 10 positions matching TRBD1. With 9 bases clipped from V and 5 bases from J, the junction kept 13 bases outside the gene matches. The length of the CDR3 is 15 residues. The germline V gene has CDR1 MNHEY and CDR2 SVGAGI. This CDR3 reads CASTPPGQGSDEQYF. The CDR3 DNA sequence: TGTGCCAGTACTCCCCCGGGACAGGGGTCTGACGAGCAGTACTTC.

The chain joins TRBV28 to TRBJ1-5; D perhaps matches TRBD1 (5 bases). The CDR3 loop spans 13 amino acids. Trimming pared 6 bases from V and 7 bases from J, leaving 13 bases between. Germline V gives CDR1 MDHEN, CDR2 SYDVKM. The CDR3 coding sequence is TGTGCCAGCAGACCCCCAGGGCCCCAGCCCCAGCATTTT. Translating gives CASRPPGPQPQHF.

The chain employs TRBV4-1 and TRBJ2-2, with a tentative D call TRBD2 (6 bases). V was trimmed by 4 bases and J by 7 bases, leaving 19 bases between them. Germline CDR1 and CDR2: MGHRA and YSYEKL. This CDR3 is built from 16 residues. The chain's CDR3 is CASSPPPGVRGGELFF. Written as DNA, the CDR3 is TGCGCCAGCAGCCCCCCGCCGGGAGTCCGTGGCGGGGAGCTGTTTTTT.

In this sample, this clone turned up many times. This chain links TRBV5-5 with TRBJ2-7; a possible D gene is TRBD1 (5 bases). The CDR3 loop spans 12 amino acids. Trimming removed 0 bases from V and 5 bases from J, with 6 bases in between. Germline CDR1 SGHKS, CDR2 YYEKEE (reference sequence). The CDR3, as DNA: TGTGCCAGCAGCTTGGGCAGGGACGAGCAGTACTTC. Translation: CASSLGRDEQYF.

This rearrangement joins TRBV29-1 to TRBJ2-1; 9 nucleotides agree with TRBD1. This CDR3 comprises 15 residues. Germline trimming cut 5 bases from V and 4 bases from J; bases unmatched to any gene: 9. The germline V gene has CDR1 SQVTM and CDR2 ANQGSEA. In nucleotides, the CDR3 is TGCAGCGTTTCCCCCGGGACAGGGCTGTACAATGAGCAGTTCTTC. Protein sequence: CSVSPGTGLYNEQFF.

V gene TRBV19 combines with J gene TRBJ2-7, with 8 bases fitting TRBD1. The CDR3 spans 13 residues. V lost 7 bases to trimming and J lost 7 bases; unmatched junction nucleotides: 9. Germline V lookup: CDR1 LNHDA, CDR2 SQIVND (reference sequence). The CDR3 loop is CASTISTGGEQYF. CDR3 nucleotide sequence: TGTGCCAGTACCATCTCTACAGGGGGAGAGCAGTACTTC.

The sample holds a few counts of this clone. This CDR3 is CASSHRTAGGNQPQHF. DNA for the CDR3: TGTGCCAGCAGCCACAGGACAGCGGGAGGCAATCAGCCCCAGCATTTT. The chain recombines TRBV5-4 with TRBJ1-5, with TRBD1 as a possible D gene (6 bases). CDR3 length: 16 amino acids. The germline CDR1 and CDR2 sequences are SGHNT and YYREEE (reference sequence). Trimming stripped 4 bases from V and 2 bases from J, with 16 bases between.

The V and J genes are TRBV7-8 and TRBJ2-7; D not resolved. CDR3 size: 14 residues. Germline CDR1 is SGHVS and CDR2 is FQNEAQ. Trimming cost V 3 bases and J 2 bases, with 11 bases left between them. The CDR3 is CASSFQATPYEQYF. CDR3 bases: TGTGCCAGCAGCTTTCAGGCGACCCCCTACGAGCAGTACTTC.